This T cell receptor (beta chain) derives from a study of blood T cell repertoires in COVID-19. The germline V gene encodes CDR1 LNHDA and CDR2 SQIVND (reference sequence). V lost 7 bases and J lost 7, with 20 bases in between. This CDR3 contains 15 residues. Here immunoSEQ multiplex PCR was the method, and the copy in TCRdb shows in-frame clones only, minus some. The sample includes about 23,000 clones, about 90% of them seen just once. This clone was counted a few times. The sample taken for sequencing was peripheral blood. The chain is built from TRBV19 and TRBJ1-5; tentative D call: TRBD1 (6 bases). The sequence was collected from a woman aged 80 or over with active COVID-19. CDR3 region: CASTMNRAQGQPQHF. CDR3 DNA sequence: TGTGCCAGTACTATGAACAGGGCACAGGGCCAGCCCCAGCATTTT.